Following are 12 T cell receptor beta chains from one sample sequenced in a study of preoperative IRX-2 immunotherapy in early breast cancer. Treatment: preoperative locoregional IRX-2 cytokine immunotherapy. Clones were sequenced by immunoSEQ multiplex PCR, and TCRdb holds only the in-frame ones, with some missing. In the table there are 35,000 to 40,000 clones, 80% to 90% of which are singletons. The source material was lymph node tissue, sampled after IRX-2 immunotherapy. The receptors come from a human donor with breast cancer.

The chain links TRBV7-1 to TRBJ1-2; tentative D call: TRBD1 (5 bases). TRBV7-1 counts as an open reading frame of uncertain function. V lost 5 bases to trimming and J lost 4 bases, with 11 bases between them. The CDR3 is made up of 13 amino acids. CDR3 DNA: TGTGCCAGCAGCCGAAGGGACTTCTATGGCTACACCTTC. Amino acids: CASSRRDFYGYTF.

The chain is built from TRBV7-5 and TRBJ2-5; the D call in the table, TRBD1, was not verified against the DNA. TRBV7-5 has pseudogene status. The CDR3 totals 17 residues. The CDR3 loop is CASSLVGDRVRGETQYF. CDR3 DNA sequence: TGTGCCAGCAGCTTGGTCGGGGACAGGGTTCGGGGCGAGACCCAGTACTTC.

The chain combines TRBV7-7 with TRBJ1-3, with D tentatively TRBD1 (5 bases). Germline CDR1 reads SSHAT; CDR2 reads FNYEAQ (reference sequence). The CDR3 totals 15 residues. The V gene lost 6 bases and the J gene lost 6 bases, with 18 bases spanning the gap. DNA for the CDR3: TGTGCCAGCAGTTCGGGGGTGGTGGAGTCAAACACCATATATTTT. Translating it yields CASSSGVVESNTIYF.

V gene TRBV6-8 combines with J gene TRBJ1-1; TRBD1 matches 7 bases. V shed 6 bases and J 4 bases; nucleotides not matched to a gene: 5. The CDR3 has 13 residues. Germline CDR1 reads MNHGY; CDR2 reads SAAAGT. The CDR3 here is CASRKTGTTEAFF. The CDR3 DNA is TGTGCCAGCAGAAAGACAGGGACCACTGAAGCTTTCTTT.

The CDR3 nucleotides are TGTGCCAGCAGTCGCGCCCTAGCGGTCTACGAGCAGTACTTC. Encoded protein: CASSRALAVYEQYF. J is TRBJ2-7 and V is TRBV6-8; 7 bases line up with TRBD2. This CDR3 contains 14 residues. V shed 5 bases, J shed 3 bases, and the junction held 7 bases outside the gene matches. Germline V CDR1 and CDR2: MNHGY, SAAAGT.

This chain uses TRBV7-4 with TRBJ2-3; the D is unclear. This CDR3 is built from 13 residues. V was clipped by 1 base and J by 6 bases, with 8 bases between them. Germline V CDR1 and CDR2: SGHVT, SQSDAQ. The CDR3 protein is CASSLVGSDTQYF. The CDR3 DNA reads TGTGCCAGCAGCTTAGTTGGTTCTGATACGCAGTATTTT.

This clone has only a few counts. The chain uses TRBV11-3 and TRBJ1-3; TRBD1 might be the D (5 bases). V shed 5 bases and J shed 7 bases, with 21 bases lying between them. CDR3 length equals 16 residues. The germline gives CDR1 SGHNT, CDR2 YENEEA. The CDR3 DNA follows: TGTGCCAGCAGCCCACGTTTACAGGAGATTGGGAACACCATATATTTT. It is translated as CASSPRLQEIGNTIYF.

The rearrangement uses TRBV14 and TRBJ1-6; 8 nucleotides line up with TRBD1. The V gene end was trimmed by 4 bases and the J gene end by 13 bases; junction bases not matched to a gene: 15. Germline V lookup: CDR1 SGHDN, CDR2 FVKESK. The CDR3 spans 16 residues. CDR3 coding DNA: TGTGCCAGCAGCCCCCGAACAGCAGGACAGGGACTGCCCCTCCACTTT. It codes for CASSPRTAGQGLPLHF.

The V gene is TRBV28, the J gene TRBJ1-2, with D perhaps matching TRBD1 (6 bases). Germline lookup yields CDR1 MDHEN and CDR2 SYDVKM. V lost 2 bases, J lost 3 bases, and 13 bases lay in between. CDR3 length equals 15 residues. This chain's CDR3 is CASSLPQGPYYGYTF. The DNA for the CDR3 is TGTGCCAGCAGTTTACCCCAGGGGCCGTACTATGGCTACACCTTC.

In DNA, the CDR3 is TGTGCCAGCAGTCAATACAGGGGCACTAGCAATCAGCCCCAGCATTTT. Translation gives CASSQYRGTSNQPQHF. V is TRBV22-1 and J is TRBJ1-5; TRBD1, the table's D call, was not compared with the DNA. TRBV22-1 is a documented pseudogene. This CDR3 comprises 16 residues.

The V and J genes are TRBV7-6 and TRBJ2-1; TRBD1 might be the D (6 bases). CDR3 size: 16 residues. Germline values: CDR1 SGHVS, CDR2 FNYEAQ. V was cut by 8 bases and J by 1 base, with 18 bases left in between. This CDR3 reads CASSPYPQGSYNEQFF. CDR3 in DNA: TGTGCCAGCTCCCCTTACCCCCAGGGGTCCTACAATGAGCAGTTCTTC.

This chain connects TRBV11-3 to TRBJ1-3, with TRBD1 matching over 9 bases. V trimming: 0 bases; J trimming: 1 base; junction bases outside the gene matches: 4. The CDR3 runs 17 residues. Germline V lookup: CDR1 SGHNT, CDR2 YENEEA. The CDR3 DNA follows: TGTGCCAGCAGCTTAGAGTCGGGACAGGGATCTGGAAACACCATATATTTT. Protein sequence: CASSLESGQGSGNTIYF.